Below, 10 T cell receptor beta chains from the same sample are listed, as sequenced in a study. From the RT-PCR reads, TCRdb called clonotypes with MiXCR, one entry per CDR3 protein. Here the sample spans about 680,000 distinct CDR3 sequences, 13% to 15% being singletons. Sequencing input: memory CD4+ T cells from blood. These receptors were obtained from a female donor in good health, serving as a healthy control.

V is TRBV11-2 and J is TRBJ2-1; maybe TRBD2 (6 bases). Germline lookup yields CDR1 SGHAT and CDR2 FQNNGV. Trimming removed 6 bases at V and 0 bases at J, with 12 bases between. The CDR3 runs to 15 residues. CDR3 loop: CASSGDGGSYNEQFF. In DNA form, the CDR3 reads TGTGCCAGCAGTGGGGACGGGGGCTCCTACAATGAGCAGTTCTTC.

This clonotype was observed many times. The chain combines TRBV7-3 with TRBJ2-1, with 9 positions matching TRBD2. The CDR3 runs 15 residues. The V and J ends lost 5 bases and 0 bases, in that order; junction bases with no gene match: 2. The germline V gene encodes CDR1 SGHTA and CDR2 FQGTGA. The CDR3 protein is CASSPLAGSYNEQFF. The CDR3 DNA sequence: TGTGCCAGCAGCCCACTAGCGGGCTCCTACAATGAGCAGTTCTTC.

About this clonotype: One end of the junction varies from germline; a read error may be responsible. The rearrangement uses TRBV7-7 and TRBJ1-4; D might be TRBD1 (5 bases). Germline CDR1 SSHAT, CDR2 FNYEAQ (reference sequence). This CDR3 comprises 13 residues. CDR3 nucleotides: TGTGCTAGCAGCCCGGGACCTAATGAAAAACTGTTTTTT. Encoded protein: CASSPGPNEKLFF.

The chain is built from TRBV7-3 and TRBJ2-2; 8 bases match TRBD1. From germline, CDR1 is SGHTA and CDR2 FQGTGA. V was clipped by 6 bases and J by 7 bases; unmatched bases: 7. The CDR3 covers 14 residues. CDR3 protein: CASSQQGEFGELFF. The CDR3 nucleotides are TGTGCCAGCAGTCAACAGGGGGAGTTCGGGGAGCTGTTTTTT.

V usage is TRBV27 and J usage is TRBJ1-2; 7 positions agree with TRBD1. V shed 0 bases, J shed 7 bases, and the junction held 5 bases outside the gene matches. This CDR3 region has 14 residues. From germline, CDR1 is MNHEY and CDR2 SMNVEV (reference sequence). The CDR3, as DNA: TGTGCCAGCAGTTTATCGAGAGGGGGCAGTGGCTACACCTTC. Amino acids: CASSLSRGGSGYTF.

The chain carries TRBV6-2 or TRBV6-3 and TRBJ1-1, with D hard to call. CDR1 is MNHEY and CDR2 is SVGEGT in the germline V gene. This CDR3 spans 12 amino acids. V was pared by 5 bases and J by 10 bases, with 14 bases between. The CDR3 bases are TGTGCCAGCAGTCAGGCAGACAAGGGAGCTTTCTTT. Its protein product is CASSQADKGAFF.

This clonotype was counted ten times or more. This chain uses TRBV29-1 with TRBJ1-6; a possible D gene is TRBD1 (5 bases). The CDR3 spans 13 residues. V was trimmed by 6 bases and J by 6 bases, leaving 12 bases between them. The germline CDR1 and CDR2 sequences are SQVTM and ANQGSEA. The DNA of the CDR3 is TGCAGCGTCATGACAGATCCTAATTCACCCCTCCACTTT. Translated: CSVMTDPNSPLHF.

This rearrangement joins TRBV24-1 to TRBJ1-3, with 9 bases that match TRBD1. Germline V lookup: CDR1 KGHDR, CDR2 SFDVKD. This CDR3 is built from 15 residues. Trimming at V came to 5 bases and at J to 7 bases, leaving 8 bases not matched to a gene. CDR3: CATSAGQGGGNTIYF. In nucleotides, the CDR3 is TGTGCCACCAGTGCGGGACAGGGAGGTGGCAACACCATATATTTT.

The chain employs TRBV6-4 and TRBJ1-6; no definite D call. CDR1 and CDR2 (germline): MRHNA, SNTAGT. V was cut by 6 bases and J by 1 base, with 10 bases left in between. The CDR3 loop spans 15 amino acids. CDR3 loop: CASRGPRSYNSPLHF. As DNA, the CDR3 is TGTGCCAGCAGAGGACCCAGGTCCTATAATTCACCCCTCCACTTT.

This clonotype was observed many times. The chain is built from TRBV6-5 and TRBJ2-5; D gene uncertain. The germline V and J ends were trimmed by 0 bases and 4 bases, with 3 bases remaining between them. This CDR3 region has 12 residues. The germline CDR1 and CDR2 sequences are MNHEY and SVGAGI. The CDR3 sequence: CASSYSGETQYF. The CDR3 nucleotides read TGTGCCAGCAGTTACTCGGGAGAGACCCAGTACTTC.